The source of this T cell receptor beta chain is a study of blood T cell repertoires in COVID-19. Profiled with immunoSEQ multiplex PCR; TCRdb holds only in-frame clones, not every one. The sample holds around 100,000 clones, approximately 81% seen once. The CDR3 consists of 15 residues. Germline V gene lookup returns CDR1 SGHDT and CDR2 YYEEEE. V shed 3 bases and J shed 3 bases, with 15 bases lying between them. This chain joins TRBV5-6 and TRBJ1-2, with D possibly matching TRBD1 (6 bases). The sequence was collected from a human donor in a cohort sampled during active COVID-19. The material sequenced was peripheral blood. The CDR3 DNA sequence: TGTGCCAGCAGCTCGAAGGGGGTGGGAGACTATGGCTACACCTTC. Amino acids: CASSSKGVGDYGYTF.